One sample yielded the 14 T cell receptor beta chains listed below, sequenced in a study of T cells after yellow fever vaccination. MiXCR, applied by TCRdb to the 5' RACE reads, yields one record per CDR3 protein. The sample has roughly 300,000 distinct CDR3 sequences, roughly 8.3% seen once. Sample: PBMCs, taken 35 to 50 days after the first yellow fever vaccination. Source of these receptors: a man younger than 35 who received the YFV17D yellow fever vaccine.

CDR3 in amino acids: CASSLRPSTNEKLFF. CDR3 bases: TGTGCCAGCAGCTTAAGGCCCTCAACTAATGAAAAACTGTTTTTT. The V and J genes are TRBV7-2 and TRBJ1-4; D is unresolved. This CDR3 contains 15 residues. Germline V gene data show CDR1 as SGHTA and CDR2 as FQGNSA. The germline V and J ends were trimmed by 2 bases and 0 bases, with 7 bases remaining between them.

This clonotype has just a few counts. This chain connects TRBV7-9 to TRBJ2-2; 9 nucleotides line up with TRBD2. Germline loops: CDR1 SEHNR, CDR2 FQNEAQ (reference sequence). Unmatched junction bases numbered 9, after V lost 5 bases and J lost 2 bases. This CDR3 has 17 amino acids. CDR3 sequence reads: CASSARRGGANTGELFF. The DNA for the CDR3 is TGTGCCAGCAGCGCACGTCGCGGGGGGGCCAACACCGGGGAGCTGTTTTTT.

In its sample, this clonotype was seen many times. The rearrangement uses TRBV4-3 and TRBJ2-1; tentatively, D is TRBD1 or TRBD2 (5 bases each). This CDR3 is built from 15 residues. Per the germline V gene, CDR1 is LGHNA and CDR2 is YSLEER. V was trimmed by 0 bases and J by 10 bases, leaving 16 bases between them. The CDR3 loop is CASSQDSQGRGEQFF. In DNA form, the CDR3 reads TGCGCCAGCAGCCAAGATAGCCAGGGACGTGGGGAGCAGTTCTTC.

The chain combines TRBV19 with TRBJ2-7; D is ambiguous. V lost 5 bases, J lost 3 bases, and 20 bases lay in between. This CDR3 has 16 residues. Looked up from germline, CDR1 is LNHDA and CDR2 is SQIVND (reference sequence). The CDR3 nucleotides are TGTGCCAGTAGTTCAGTCCTGGCCCGGGCCTTCTACGAGCAGTACTTC. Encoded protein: CASSSVLARAFYEQYF.

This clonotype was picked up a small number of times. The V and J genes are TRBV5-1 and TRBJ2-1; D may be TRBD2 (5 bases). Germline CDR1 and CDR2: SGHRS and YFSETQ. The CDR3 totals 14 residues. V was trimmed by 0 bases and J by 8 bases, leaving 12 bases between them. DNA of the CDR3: TGCGCCAGCAGCTTGGGGCAGGAGGCCGATGAGCAGTTCTTC. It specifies CASSLGQEADEQFF.

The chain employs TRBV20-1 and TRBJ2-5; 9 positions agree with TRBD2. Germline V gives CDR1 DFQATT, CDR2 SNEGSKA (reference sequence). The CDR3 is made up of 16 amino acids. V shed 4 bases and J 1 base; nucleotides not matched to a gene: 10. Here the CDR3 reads CSAKAGLAIGQETQYF. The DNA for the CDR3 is TGCAGTGCTAAGGCCGGACTAGCGATAGGCCAAGAGACCCAGTACTTC.

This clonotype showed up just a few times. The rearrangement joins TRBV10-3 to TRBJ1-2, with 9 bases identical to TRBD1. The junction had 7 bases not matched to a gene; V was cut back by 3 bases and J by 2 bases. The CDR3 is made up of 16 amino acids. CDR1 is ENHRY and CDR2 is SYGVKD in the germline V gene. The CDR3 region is CAISDSQGQGNYGYTF. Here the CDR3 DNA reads TGTGCCATCAGTGACTCGCAGGGACAGGGAAACTATGGCTACACCTTC.

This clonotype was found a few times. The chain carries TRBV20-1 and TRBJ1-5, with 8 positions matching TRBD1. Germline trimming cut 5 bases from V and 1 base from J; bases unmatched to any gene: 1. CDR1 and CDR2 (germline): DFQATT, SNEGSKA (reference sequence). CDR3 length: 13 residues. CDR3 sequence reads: CSAQGASNQPQHF. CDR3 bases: TGCAGTGCTCAGGGGGCAAGCAATCAGCCCCAGCATTTT.

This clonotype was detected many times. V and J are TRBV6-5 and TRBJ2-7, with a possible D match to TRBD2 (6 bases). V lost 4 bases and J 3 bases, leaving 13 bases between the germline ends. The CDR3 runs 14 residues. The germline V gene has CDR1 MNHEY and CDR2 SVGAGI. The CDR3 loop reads CASSSGRGNYEQYF. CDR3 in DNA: TGTGCCAGCAGTTCCGGACGGGGGAACTACGAGCAGTACTTC.

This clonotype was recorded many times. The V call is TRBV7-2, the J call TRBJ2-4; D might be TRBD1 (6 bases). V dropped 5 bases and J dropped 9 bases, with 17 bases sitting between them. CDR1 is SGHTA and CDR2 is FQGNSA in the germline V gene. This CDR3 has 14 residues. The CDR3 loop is CASSTRQDSGIQYF. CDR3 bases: TGTGCCAGCAGCACTCGACAGGATTCCGGCATTCAGTACTTC.

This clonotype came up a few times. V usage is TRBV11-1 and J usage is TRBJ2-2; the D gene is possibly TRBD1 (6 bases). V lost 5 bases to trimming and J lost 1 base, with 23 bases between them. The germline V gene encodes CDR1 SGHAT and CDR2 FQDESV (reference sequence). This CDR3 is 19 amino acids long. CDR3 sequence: CASSPRGGGWAVNTGELFF. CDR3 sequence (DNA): TGTGCCAGCAGCCCCAGGGGTGGAGGATGGGCCGTGAACACCGGGGAGCTGTTTTTT.

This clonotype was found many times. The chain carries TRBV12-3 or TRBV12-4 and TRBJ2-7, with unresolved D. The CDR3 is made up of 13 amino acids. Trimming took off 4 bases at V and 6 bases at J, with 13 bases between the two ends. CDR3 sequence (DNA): TGTGCCAGCAGTTACCGGCAGATGCGCGAGCAGTACTTC. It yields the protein CASSYRQMREQYF.

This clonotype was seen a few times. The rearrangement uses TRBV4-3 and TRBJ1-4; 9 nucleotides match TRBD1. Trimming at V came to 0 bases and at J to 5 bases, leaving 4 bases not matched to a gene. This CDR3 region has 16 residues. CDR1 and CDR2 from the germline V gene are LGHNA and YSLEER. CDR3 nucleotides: TGCGCCAGCAGCCAAGATCGCGGGACAGGGAATGAAAAACTGTTTTTT. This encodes CASSQDRGTGNEKLFF.

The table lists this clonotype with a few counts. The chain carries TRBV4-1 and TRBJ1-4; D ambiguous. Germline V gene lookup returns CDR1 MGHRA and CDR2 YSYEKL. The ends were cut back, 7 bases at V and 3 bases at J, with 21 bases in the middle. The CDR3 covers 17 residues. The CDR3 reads CASTKIVRRSSNEKLFF. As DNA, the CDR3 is TGCGCCAGCACCAAGATTGTCAGGAGGTCGTCTAATGAAAAACTGTTTTTT.